This is a list of T cell receptor beta chains from one sample in a study of cytomegalovirus exposure and HLA in healthy donors. Using immunoSEQ multiplex PCR, the repertoire was profiled, and TCRdb retains in-frame clones only, with some absent. Among fewer than 250,000 clones listed, over 75% were seen once. Material for sequencing was PBMCs. These receptors all stem from a human donor in good health. Each CDR3 is given with its conserved first and last residue. A D gene is named only where the DNA matches it firmly. Only part of the rows carry a size: once, few, many, or a class if the clone is expanded.

cdr3_aa cdr3_nt j_call v_call d_call clone_size
CASSRSGRVDKNIQYF TGTGCCAGCAGTCGTAGCGGGAGGGTGGACAAAAACATTCAGTACTTC TRBJ2-4 TRBV27 TRBD2 NA
CASSLVVGSYEQYF TGCGCCAGCAGCTTGGTGGTGGGCTCCTACGAGCAGTACTTC TRBJ2-7 TRBV5-1 NA NA
CASSRQGANVLTF TGTGCCAGCAGCCGCCAGGGGGCCAACGTCCTGACTTTC TRBJ2-6 TRBV7-8 NA NA
CASSYRDRGGQTQYF TGTGCCAGCAGTTACCGGGACAGGGGAGGACAGACCCAGTACTTC TRBJ2-5 TRBV6-6 TRBD1 NA
CASSPDRVINQPQHF TGCGCCAGCAGTCCTGACAGGGTGATCAATCAGCCCCAGCATTTT TRBJ1-5 TRBV23-1 TRBD1 once
CASSLQGISTGELFF TGTGCCAGCAGCTTACAGGGAATCTCGACTGGGGAGCTGTTTTTT TRBJ2-2 TRBV25-1 NA NA
CASSPTENTEAFF TGTGCCAGCAGCCCCACAGAGAACACTGAAGCTTTCTTT TRBJ1-1 TRBV13 NA NA
CASRGQGRHEQYF TGTGCCAGCAGGGGACAGGGGAGGCACGAGCAGTACTTC TRBJ2-7 TRBV5-6 TRBD1 NA
CASSSGTRPLHF TGTGCCAGCAGCTCGGGTACAAGACCCCTCCACTTT TRBJ1-6 TRBV5-4 NA NA
CASSEGTSSSTDTQYF TGTGCCAGCAGTGAAGGGACTAGCAGCAGCACAGATACGCAGTATTTT TRBJ2-3 TRBV6-4 TRBD2 few
CASSFSAGGPLHF TGTGCCAGCAGTTTCTCCGCGGGGGGACCCCTCCACTTT TRBJ1-6 TRBV27 NA NA
CAWKGLGGHTEAFF TGTGCCTGGAAAGGACTCGGAGGACACACTGAAGCTTTCTTT TRBJ1-1 TRBV30 NA NA
CASGGTAHDTQYF TGTGCCAGCGGCGGGACTGCCCATGATACGCAGTATTTT TRBJ2-3 TRBV7-2 NA NA
CASSLGLEGRYEQYF TGTGCCAGCAGCTTGGGACTCGAGGGCCGGTACGAGCAGTACTTC TRBJ2-7 TRBV7-3 NA few